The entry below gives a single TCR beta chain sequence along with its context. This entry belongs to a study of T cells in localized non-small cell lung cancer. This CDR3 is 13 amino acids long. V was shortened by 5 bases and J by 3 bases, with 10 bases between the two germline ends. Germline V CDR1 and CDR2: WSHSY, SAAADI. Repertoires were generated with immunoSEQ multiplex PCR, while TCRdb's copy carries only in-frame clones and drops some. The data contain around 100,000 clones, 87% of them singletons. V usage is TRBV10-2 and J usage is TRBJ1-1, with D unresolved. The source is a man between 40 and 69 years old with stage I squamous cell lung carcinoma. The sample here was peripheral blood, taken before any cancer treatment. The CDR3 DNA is TGCGCCAGCAGTCGAGGATGGGACACTGAAGCTTTCTTT. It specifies CASSRGWDTEAFF.